This T cell receptor beta chain is drawn from a study of T cell clones after liver transplantation. Study overall: Third-party-reactive TCRbeta sequences from pre-transplant mixed lymphocyte reactions served as antigen-independent comparators. Overall study findings and caveats: These preliminary findings come from unstandardized post-transplant sampling times. In most of the 8 subjects, circulating graft-donor-reactive CD4 TCRbeta sequences fell significantly after transplant.

This CDR3 contains 17 residues. V lost 2 bases and J lost 15, with 29 bases in between. CDR1 is MDHEN, CDR2 SYDVKM, per germline. Clones were read by immunoSEQ multiplex PCR, and TCRdb kept only the in-frame ones, dropping some. The table has tens of thousands of clones, 90% seen once; the top ten hold roughly 2.5%. On this clone itself: Its target is not known.

The sequences come from CD4+ T cells from blood, collected before liver transplant. The chain carries TRBV28 and TRBJ2-1; either TRBD1 or TRBD2 may fit D (5 bases each). This receptor was taken from a human donor who received a liver transplant. The DNA for the CDR3 is TGTGCCAGCAGTTTAACGGGAACCTCGGGGCCGAGGGGTCTGGTGTTCTTC. It yields the protein CASSLTGTSGPRGLVFF.